The text below deals with one T cell receptor (beta chain). In the same sample, other DNA sequences code for this CDR3. Specified treatment: oral pan-JAK inhibitor, 5-10 mg twice daily. The CDR3 is 13 residues long. The V end lost 6 bases, the J end lost 1 base, and 10 bases lay between the germline ends. In germline, CDR1 is SQVTM, CDR2 ANQGSEA. The sample originates from a study of CD8+ T cells in alopecia areata. Extracted from the samples, RNA was reverse transcribed into cDNA to serve as the sequencing template. Sequencing was performed with immunoSEQ multiplex PCR; in TCRdb, only in-frame clones are kept and a portion is missing. Of 200,000 or so clones in the sample, 58% are singletons; the top ten hold 5.5% to 6%.

The rearrangement joins TRBV29-1 to TRBJ1-5, with D tentatively TRBD1 (6 bases). The sample consisted of CD4+ T cells sorted from blood, taken at week 24, from a patient treated with tofacitinib. The origin of this receptor is a human donor with alopecia areata. CDR3 in amino acids: CSVGQGSNQPQHF. As DNA, the CDR3 is TGCAGCGTCGGTCAGGGGAGCAATCAGCCCCAGCATTTT. Full variable domain (rest looked up from reference TRBV29-1 and TRBJ1-5): SAVISQKPSRDICQRGTSLTIQCQVDSQVTMMFWYRQQPGQSLTLIATANQGSEATYESGFVIDKFPISRPNLTFSTLTVSNMSPEDSSIYLCSVGQGSNQPQHFGDGTRLSIL.